The next 11 T cell receptor beta chains were all read from a single sample in a study of blood T cell repertoires in COVID-19. Using immunoSEQ multiplex PCR, the repertoire was profiled, and TCRdb retains in-frame clones only, with some absent. Here the sample spans about 140,000 clones, roughly 80% being singletons. What was sequenced was peripheral blood. These receptors were taken from a human donor in a cohort sampled during active COVID-19.

V is TRBV5-1 and J is TRBJ2-7; a weak D match, TRBD1 (5 bases). The CDR3 has 15 amino acids. V was pared by 4 bases and J by 3 bases, with 17 bases between. CDR1 and CDR2 (germline): SGHRS, YFSETQ. The CDR3 spells CASSPGHPADYEQYF. The CDR3 DNA reads TGCGCCAGCAGCCCCGGACACCCGGCAGACTACGAGCAGTACTTC.

V and J are TRBV7-2 and TRBJ2-5; TRBD2 matches at 11 bases. CDR1 is SGHTA, CDR2 FQGNSA, per germline. CDR3 length: 17 residues. Trimming took 1 base from V and 0 from J; bases not matched to a gene: 4. The DNA of the CDR3 is TGTGCCAGCAGCTTAGGGTCTAGCGGGGGGTACCAAGAGACCCAGTACTTC. This sequence encodes CASSLGSSGGYQETQYF. Variable domain in full (rest from reference TRBV7-2 and TRBJ2-5): GAGVSQSPSNKVTEKGKDVELRCDPISGHTALYWYRQSLGQGLEFLIYFQGNSAPDKSGLPSDRFSAERTGGSVSTLTIQRTQQEDSAVYLCASSLGSSGGYQETQYFGPGTRLLVL.

This chain connects TRBV6-5 to TRBJ2-6, with D possibly TRBD1 on 5 matching bases. Trimming cost V 6 bases and J 0 bases, with 6 bases left between them. Germline V gives CDR1 MNHEY, CDR2 SVGAGI. The CDR3 spans 14 residues. The CDR3 DNA reads as TGTGCCAGCAGAACAGGCTCTGGGGCCAACGTCCTGACTTTC. Residues: CASRTGSGANVLTF.

J is TRBJ2-2 and V is TRBV7-3, with TRBD1 matching 8 bases. CDR3 length: 17 amino acids. Germline V lookup: CDR1 SGHTA, CDR2 FQGTGA. The V segment lost 5 bases and the J segment 0 bases; nucleotides outside the gene matches: 8. The CDR3 nucleotides read TGTGCCAGCAGCCCGAGCTCGACAGGGGCGAACACCGGGGAGCTGTTTTTT. Translated: CASSPSSTGANTGELFF.

The rearrangement joins TRBV7-2 to TRBJ2-1; 8 bases align to TRBD2. CDR1 and CDR2 from the germline V gene are SGHTA and FQGNSA. V was clipped by 3 bases and J by 3 bases; unmatched bases: 1. This CDR3 has 14 residues. CDR3 loop: CASSFSGDYNEQFF. Here the CDR3 DNA reads TGTGCCAGCAGCTTTAGCGGGGACTACAATGAGCAGTTCTTC.

This sequence joins TRBV18 and TRBJ1-5; 9 bases map to TRBD1. Germline assignment: CDR1 KGHSH and CDR2 LQKENI. Trimming cost V 2 bases and J 1 base; bases outside gene matches: 12. The CDR3 consists of 19 residues. CDR3 nucleotide sequence: TGTGCCAGCTCACCAGGACGAGAAACCGGGACAGGGAGCAATCAGCCCCAGCATTTT. It is translated as CASSPGRETGTGSNQPQHF.

This rearrangement joins TRBV18 to TRBJ2-3; 10 nucleotides line up with TRBD2. V gave up 6 bases and J gave up 0 bases; unmatched junction bases: 6. The CDR3 sequence is 16 residues long. The germline V gene encodes CDR1 KGHSH and CDR2 LQKENI. The CDR3, as DNA: TGTGCCAGCTCCCGCACTAGCGGGGACAGCACAGATACGCAGTATTTT. This encodes CASSRTSGDSTDTQYF.

The CDR3 DNA is TGCGCCAGCAGCTGGACTCCACCGGGACAGCTGAACACTGAAGCTTTCTTT. Amino acid sequence: CASSWTPPGQLNTEAFF. The chain combines TRBV5-1 with TRBJ1-1; TRBD1 matches at 7 bases. V shed 3 bases, J shed 0 bases, and the junction held 11 bases outside the gene matches. The CDR3 sequence is 17 residues long. CDR1 SGHRS and CDR2 YFSETQ come from the germline V gene.

J is TRBJ2-7 and V is TRBV14; TRBD1 matches at 10 bases. With V trimmed by 5 bases and J by 6 bases, 7 bases remained unmatched. The germline gives CDR1 SGHDN, CDR2 FVKESK. There are 14 residues in the CDR3. The CDR3 sequence: CASSGTTGGAEQYF. The DNA for the CDR3 is TGTGCCAGCAGCGGAACGACAGGGGGCGCCGAGCAGTACTTC.

On this clone itself: Germline is not matched at one junction end, which may reflect a read error. The chain has TRBV25-1 and TRBJ2-7, with TRBD1 matching over 8 bases. The CDR3 has 13 residues. Germline lookup yields CDR1 MGHDK and CDR2 SYGVNS. CDR3: CAMEGQDSYEQYF. The CDR3 bases are TGCGCAATGGAGGGACAGGACTCCTACGAGCAGTACTTC.

V gene TRBV5-8 combines with J gene TRBJ1-3; 10 nucleotides line up with TRBD1. The CDR3 sequence is 14 residues long. The V gene's germline CDR1 is SGHTS and CDR2 YDEGEE. V lost 9 bases and J lost 2; bases outside the gene matches: 5. The CDR3 loop reads CATGQGGTGNTIYF. CDR3 nucleotide sequence: TGTGCCACCGGACAGGGGGGGACTGGAAACACCATATATTTT.